These 8 T cell receptor beta chains originate from one sample sequenced in a study of shared clonotypes between healthy human individuals. Profiled with immunoSEQ multiplex PCR; TCRdb holds only in-frame clones, not every one. The table records about 2.4 million clones, 93% of them present only once. The material sequenced was naive CD4+ T cells from PBMCs. Subset described: CD45RA+ positively selected. The receptors here all came from a man aged 18-30 years in good health. Some clones in this sample may be carry-over from other donors' samples.

The chain joins TRBV4-2 to TRBJ2-5, with D possibly being TRBD2 (6 bases). The CDR3 is 14 amino acids. The germline CDR1 and CDR2 sequences are LGHNA and YNFKEQ. V was trimmed by 2 bases and J by 0 bases, leaving 7 bases between them. The DNA of the CDR3 is TGTGCCAGCAGCCAACGGGACTACCAAGAGACCCAGTACTTC. Its protein product is CASSQRDYQETQYF.

This chain uses TRBV9 with TRBJ2-1; perhaps TRBD2 as D (5 bases). CDR3 length: 15 residues. The germline V gene has CDR1 SGDLS and CDR2 YYNGEE. V was trimmed by 3 bases and J by 3 bases, leaving 13 bases between them. DNA of the CDR3: TGTGCCAGCAGCGCCCGATTGGACTTCTACAATGAGCAGTTCTTC. Residues: CASSARLDFYNEQFF.

Turning to this clone: The same CDR3 arises from other DNA sequences in this sample as well. The chain has TRBV5-1 and TRBJ2-7; tentative D call: TRBD1 (6 bases). Germline V gives CDR1 SGHRS, CDR2 YFSETQ. The CDR3 consists of 14 residues. V was pared by 2 bases and J by 2 bases, with 11 bases between. CDR3 nucleotide sequence: TGCGCCAGCAGCTTAAGGACAGCTACCTACGAGCAGTACTTC. Its protein product is CASSLRTATYEQYF.

The chain has TRBV5-8 and TRBJ1-4; no firm D call. The V end was cut by 4 bases, the J end by 6 bases, with 10 bases between. CDR3 length: 13 amino acids. CDR1 SGHTS and CDR2 YDEGEE come from the germline V gene. CDR3 in DNA: TGTGCCAGCAGCCCCGGACCTTATGAAAAACTGTTTTTT. Protein product: CASSPGPYEKLFF.

The chain recombines TRBV11-3 with TRBJ2-2; 8 positions agree with TRBD1. The V and J ends lost 1 base and 2 bases, in that order; junction bases with no gene match: 3. The CDR3 covers 16 residues. CDR1 and CDR2 from the germline V gene are SGHNT and YENEEA. The CDR3 spells CASSLVRGHNTGELFF. The CDR3 DNA is TGTGCCAGCAGCTTAGTCAGGGGGCACAACACCGGGGAGCTGTTTTTT. Full variable domain (outside the CDR3, taken from reference TRBV11-3 and TRBJ2-2): EAGVVQSPRYKIIEKKQPVAFWCNPISGHNTLYWYLQNLGQGPELLIRYENEEAVDDSQLPKDRFSAERLKGVDSTLKIQPAELGDSAVYLCASSLVRGHNTGELFFGEGSRLTVL.

The sample holds a few counts of this clone. The rearrangement uses TRBV7-9 and TRBJ2-2, with D unclear. The germline V gene has CDR1 SEHNR and CDR2 FQNEAQ (reference sequence). This CDR3 is built from 12 residues. Trimming took 6 bases from V and 7 from J, leaving 9 bases between them. CDR3 sequence (DNA): TGTGCCAGCAGGCTAAGCTTCGGGGAGCTGTTTTTT. Its translation is CASRLSFGELFF.

This chain uses TRBV7-6 with TRBJ1-3, with D possibly TRBD1 on 5 matching bases. V lost 3 bases to trimming and J lost 2 bases, with 11 bases between them. The CDR3 totals 15 residues. In germline, CDR1 is SGHVS, CDR2 FNYEAQ. Here the CDR3 reads CASSLGGETGNTIYF. The DNA of the CDR3 is TGTGCCAGCAGCTTGGGGGGGGAGACTGGAAACACCATATATTTT.

The rearrangement joins TRBV7-9 to TRBJ2-1, with D maybe TRBD2 (5 bases). The CDR3 spans 16 residues. Trimming took 4 bases from V and 4 from J, leaving 17 bases between them. Germline loops: CDR1 SEHNR, CDR2 FQNEAQ (reference sequence). The CDR3 loop is CASSSPGVVGYNEQFF. The CDR3 coding sequence is TGTGCCAGCAGCTCCCCCGGGGTCGTGGGTTACAATGAGCAGTTCTTC.